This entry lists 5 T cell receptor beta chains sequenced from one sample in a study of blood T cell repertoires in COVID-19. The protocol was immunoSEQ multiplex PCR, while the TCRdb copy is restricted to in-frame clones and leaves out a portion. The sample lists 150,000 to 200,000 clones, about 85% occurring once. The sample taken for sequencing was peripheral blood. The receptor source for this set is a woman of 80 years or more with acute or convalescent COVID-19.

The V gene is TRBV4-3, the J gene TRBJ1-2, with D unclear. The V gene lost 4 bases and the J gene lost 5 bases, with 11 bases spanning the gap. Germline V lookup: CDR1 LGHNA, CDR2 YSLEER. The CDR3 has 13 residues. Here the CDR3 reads CASSPLAGYGYTF. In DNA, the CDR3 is TGCGCCAGCAGCCCTCTTGCGGGGTATGGCTACACCTTC.

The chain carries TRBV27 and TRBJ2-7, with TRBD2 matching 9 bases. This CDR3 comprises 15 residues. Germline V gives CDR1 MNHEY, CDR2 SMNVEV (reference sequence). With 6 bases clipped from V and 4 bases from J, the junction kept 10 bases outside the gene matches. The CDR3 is CASSLMSLAGYEQYF. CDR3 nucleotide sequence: TGTGCCAGCAGCTTGATGTCGCTAGCGGGGTACGAGCAGTACTTC.

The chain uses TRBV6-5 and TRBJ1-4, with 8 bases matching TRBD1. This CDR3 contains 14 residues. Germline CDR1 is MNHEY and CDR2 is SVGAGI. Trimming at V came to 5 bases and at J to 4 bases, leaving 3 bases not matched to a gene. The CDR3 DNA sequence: TGTGCCAGCAGTCCGACAGGGGTTAATGAAAAACTGTTTTTT. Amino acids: CASSPTGVNEKLFF.

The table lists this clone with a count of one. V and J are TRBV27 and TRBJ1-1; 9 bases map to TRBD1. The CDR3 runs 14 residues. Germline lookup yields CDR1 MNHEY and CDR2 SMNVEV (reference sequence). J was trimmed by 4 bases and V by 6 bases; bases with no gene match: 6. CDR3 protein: CASSNGQGITEAFF. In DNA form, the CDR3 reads TGTGCCAGCAGCAACGGACAGGGGATCACTGAAGCTTTCTTT.

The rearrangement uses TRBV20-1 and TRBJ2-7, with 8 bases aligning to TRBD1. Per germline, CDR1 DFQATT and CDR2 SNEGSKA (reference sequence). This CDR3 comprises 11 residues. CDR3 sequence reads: CALGQAYEQYF. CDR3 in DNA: TGCGCGTTGGGACAGGCATACGAGCAGTACTTC.